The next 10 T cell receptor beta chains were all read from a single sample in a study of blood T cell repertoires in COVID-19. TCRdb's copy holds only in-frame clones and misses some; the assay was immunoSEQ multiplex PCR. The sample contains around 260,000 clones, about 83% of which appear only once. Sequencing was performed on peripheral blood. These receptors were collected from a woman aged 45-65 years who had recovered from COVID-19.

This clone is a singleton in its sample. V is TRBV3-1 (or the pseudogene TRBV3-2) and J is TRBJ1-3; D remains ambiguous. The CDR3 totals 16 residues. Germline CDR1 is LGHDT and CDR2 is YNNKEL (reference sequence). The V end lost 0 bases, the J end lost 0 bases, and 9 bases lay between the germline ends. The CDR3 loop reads CASSQDLSVSGNTIYF. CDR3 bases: TGTGCCAGCAGCCAAGATCTGTCAGTCTCTGGAAACACCATATATTTT.

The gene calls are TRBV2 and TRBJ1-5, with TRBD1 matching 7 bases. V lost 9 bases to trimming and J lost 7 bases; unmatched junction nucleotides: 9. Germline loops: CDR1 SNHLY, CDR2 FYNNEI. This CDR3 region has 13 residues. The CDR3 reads CASHRDSGQPQHF. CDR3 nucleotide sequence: TGTGCCAGTCACCGGGACAGTGGGCAGCCCCAGCATTTT.

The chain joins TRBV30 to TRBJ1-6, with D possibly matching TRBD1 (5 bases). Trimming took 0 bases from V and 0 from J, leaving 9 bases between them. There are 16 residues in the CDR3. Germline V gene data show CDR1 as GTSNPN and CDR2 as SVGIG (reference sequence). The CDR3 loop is CAWSVGGNSYNSPLHF. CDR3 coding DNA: TGTGCCTGGAGTGTTGGGGGGAACTCCTATAATTCACCCCTCCACTTT.

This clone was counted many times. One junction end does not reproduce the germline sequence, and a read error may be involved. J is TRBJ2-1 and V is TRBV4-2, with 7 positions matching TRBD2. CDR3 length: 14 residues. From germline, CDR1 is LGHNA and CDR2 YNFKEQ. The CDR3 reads CASSQDRGASGQLF. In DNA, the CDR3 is TGTGCCAGCAGCCAAGATAGAGGGGCTAGCGGCCAACTCTTC.

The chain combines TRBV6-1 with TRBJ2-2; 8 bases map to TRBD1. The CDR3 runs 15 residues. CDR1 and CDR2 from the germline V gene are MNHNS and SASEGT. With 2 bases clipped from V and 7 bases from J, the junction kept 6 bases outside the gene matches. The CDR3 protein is CASSEKQGAVGELFF. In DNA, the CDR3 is TGTGCCAGCAGTGAAAAGCAGGGGGCGGTCGGGGAGCTGTTTTTT.

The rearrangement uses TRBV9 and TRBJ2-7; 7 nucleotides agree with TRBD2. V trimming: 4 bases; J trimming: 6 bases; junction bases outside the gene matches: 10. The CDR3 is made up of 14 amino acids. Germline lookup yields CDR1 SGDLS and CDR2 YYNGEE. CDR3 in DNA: TGTGCCAGCAGCCCAAATTCCGGGACTACCGAGCAGTACTTC. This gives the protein CASSPNSGTTEQYF.

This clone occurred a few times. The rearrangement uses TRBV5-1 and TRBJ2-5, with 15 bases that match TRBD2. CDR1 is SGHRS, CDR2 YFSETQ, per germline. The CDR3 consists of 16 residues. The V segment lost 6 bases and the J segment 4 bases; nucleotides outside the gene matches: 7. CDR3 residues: CASTPGLAGGGETQYF. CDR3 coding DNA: TGCGCCAGCACCCCCGGACTAGCGGGAGGGGGAGAGACCCAGTACTTC.

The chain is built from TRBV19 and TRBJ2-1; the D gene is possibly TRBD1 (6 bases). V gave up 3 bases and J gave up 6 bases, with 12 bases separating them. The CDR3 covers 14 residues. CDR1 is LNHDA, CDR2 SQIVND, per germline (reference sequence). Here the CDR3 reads CASSIYRGFNEQFF. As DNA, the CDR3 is TGTGCCAGTAGTATTTATAGGGGGTTCAATGAGCAGTTCTTC. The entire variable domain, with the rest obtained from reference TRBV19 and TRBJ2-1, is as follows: DGGITQSPKYLFRKEGQNVTLSCEQNLNHDAMYWYRQDPGQGLRLIYYSQIVNDFQKGDIAEGYSVSREKKESFPLTVTSAQKNPTAFYLCASSIYRGFNEQFFGPGTRLTVL.

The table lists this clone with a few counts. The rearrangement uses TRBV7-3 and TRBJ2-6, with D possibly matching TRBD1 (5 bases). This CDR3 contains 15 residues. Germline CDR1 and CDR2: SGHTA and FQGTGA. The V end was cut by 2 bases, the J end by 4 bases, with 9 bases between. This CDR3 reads CASSLAGPGANVLTF. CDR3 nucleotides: TGTGCCAGCAGCTTAGCAGGGCCCGGGGCCAACGTCCTGACTTTC.

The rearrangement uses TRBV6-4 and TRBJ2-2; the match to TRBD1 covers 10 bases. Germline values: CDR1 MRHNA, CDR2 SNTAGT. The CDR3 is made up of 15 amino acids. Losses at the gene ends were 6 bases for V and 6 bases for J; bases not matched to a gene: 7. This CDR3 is CASSLGQGGSGELFF. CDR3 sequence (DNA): TGTGCCAGCAGCCTCGGACAGGGGGGTTCCGGGGAGCTGTTTTTT.